Below are 11 T cell receptor beta chains sequenced from a single sample in a study of cytomegalovirus exposure and HLA in healthy donors. Researchers ran the PCR with 60 Vbeta and 13 Jbeta primers. The table came from immunoSEQ multiplex PCR; TCRdb's copy has only in-frame clones and leaves some out. The repertoire holds 60,000 to 90,000 clones, with less than 85% as singletons. Sequencing used PBMCs. The receptors shown here come from a woman aged 45-65 years in good health and CMV-seropositive.

The chain employs TRBV28 and TRBJ2-1; 12 nucleotides agree with TRBD2. J was trimmed by 12 bases and V by 6 bases; bases with no gene match: 0. Per germline, CDR1 MDHEN and CDR2 SYDVKM. The CDR3 is 11 amino acids. The CDR3 protein is CASRLAGGQFF. DNA of the CDR3: TGTGCCAGCAGACTAGCGGGGGGGCAGTTCTTC.

This clone was picked up one time. The rearrangement joins TRBV27 to TRBJ2-3; possible D gene TRBD2, 6 bases. Trimming shortened V by 2 bases and J by 6 bases, and 24 bases separated the two germline ends. Germline V gene lookup returns CDR1 MNHEY and CDR2 SMNVEV (reference sequence). The CDR3 spans 18 residues. CDR3 protein: CASSLGLAGGERVDTQYF. The DNA for the CDR3 is TGTGCCAGCAGTTTAGGTCTTGCGGGCGGGGAAAGGGTGGATACGCAGTATTTT.

Turning to this clone: Germline is not matched at one junction end, which may reflect a read error. This chain links TRBV5-4 with TRBJ2-6; possible D gene TRBD1, 5 bases. This CDR3 is built from 17 residues. The germline CDR1 and CDR2 sequences are SGHNT and YYREEE (reference sequence). The CDR3 DNA sequence: TGTGCCAGCGGCTTGCCTACAGGCAACTCTGGGGCCAACGTCCTGACTTTC. This gives the protein CASGLPTGNSGANVLTF.

V is TRBV4-1 and J is TRBJ2-6; D call uncertain. This CDR3 is 17 amino acids long. Germline assignment: CDR1 MGHRA and CDR2 YSYEKL. V lost 0 bases, J lost 1 base, and 10 bases lay in between. In DNA form, the CDR3 reads TGCGCCAGCAGCCAAGATCCGGCTAGATCTGGGGCCAACGTCCTGACTTTC. This sequence encodes CASSQDPARSGANVLTF.

The chain recombines TRBV5-1 with TRBJ1-1; D is ambiguous. Germline V gene data show CDR1 as SGHRS and CDR2 as YFSETQ. The CDR3 extends over 14 amino acids. V was shortened by 4 bases and J by 6 bases, with 16 bases between the two germline ends. This CDR3 is CASSRRGGNAEAFF. The CDR3 region has the DNA TGCGCCAGCAGCCGCCGGGGAGGTAACGCTGAAGCTTTCTTT.

This sequence joins TRBV28 and TRBJ2-7, with TRBD1 identical over 7 bases. The J segment lost 4 bases and the V segment lost 5 bases, leaving 17 bases of the junction unmatched. Germline CDR1 reads MDHEN; CDR2 reads SYDVKM. The CDR3 contains 17 residues. The CDR3 spells CASSPPQGRLAFYEQYF. CDR3 sequence (DNA): TGTGCCAGCAGTCCCCCACAGGGGCGTTTAGCGTTTTACGAGCAGTACTTC.

This sequence joins TRBV7-6 and TRBJ2-3, with 11 nucleotides matching TRBD2. The ends lost 5 bases at V and 3 bases at J; junction bases unmatched: 1. The CDR3 contains 14 residues. The germline V gene has CDR1 SGHVS and CDR2 FNYEAQ. The CDR3 is CASSRLAGTDTQYF. The CDR3 region has the DNA TGTGCCAGCAGCAGACTAGCGGGGACAGATACGCAGTATTTT.

The V and J genes are TRBV5-5 and TRBJ2-7; TRBD2 matches at 9 bases. The J segment lost 3 bases and the V segment lost 6 bases, leaving 7 bases of the junction unmatched. This CDR3 is 14 amino acids long. CDR1 and CDR2 from the germline V gene are SGHKS and YYEKEE (reference sequence). The CDR3 coding sequence is TGTGCCAGCACCCCTAGCGGGGAGCTCTACGAGCAGTACTTC. Translating gives CASTPSGELYEQYF.

V usage is TRBV5-1 and J usage is TRBJ2-2; D gene uncertain. CDR1 is SGHRS, CDR2 YFSETQ, per germline. The V and J ends lost 0 bases and 5 bases respectively, with 5 bases between them. The CDR3 contains 13 residues. The CDR3 protein is CASSLARTGELFF. CDR3 in DNA: TGCGCCAGCAGCTTGGCCCGGACCGGGGAGCTGTTTTTT.

This chain links TRBV11-2 with TRBJ1-5; TRBD1 matches at 7 bases. The V and J ends lost 5 bases and 8 bases, in that order; junction bases with no gene match: 9. The germline gives CDR1 SGHAT, CDR2 FQNNGV. This CDR3 spans 14 amino acids. The CDR3 loop is CASSPNRGGEPQHF. In nucleotides, the CDR3 is TGTGCCAGCAGCCCAAACAGGGGAGGAGAGCCCCAGCATTTT.

The rearrangement joins TRBV5-1 to TRBJ1-1, with D perhaps TRBD1 (5 bases). This CDR3 has 17 amino acids. Germline-derived CDR1 and CDR2 are SGHRS and YFSETQ. V lost 3 bases and J 1 base, leaving 19 bases between the germline ends. Here the CDR3 reads CASSSPQSGGGNTEAFF. The CDR3 nucleotides are TGCGCCAGCAGCTCCCCCCAGAGCGGGGGTGGGAACACTGAAGCTTTCTTT.